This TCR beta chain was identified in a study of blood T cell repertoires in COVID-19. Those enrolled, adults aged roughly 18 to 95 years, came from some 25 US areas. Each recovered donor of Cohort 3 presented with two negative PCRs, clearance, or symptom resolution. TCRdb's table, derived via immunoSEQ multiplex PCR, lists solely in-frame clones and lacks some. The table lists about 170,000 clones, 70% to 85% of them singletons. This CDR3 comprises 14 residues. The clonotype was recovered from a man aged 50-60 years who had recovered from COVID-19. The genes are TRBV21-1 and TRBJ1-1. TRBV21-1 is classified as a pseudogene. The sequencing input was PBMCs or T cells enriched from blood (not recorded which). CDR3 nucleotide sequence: TGTGCCAGCAGCAAAGCCCTTACGACGGGGAGCGCTTTCTTT. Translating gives CASSKALTTGSAFF.